One sample yielded the 10 T cell receptor beta chains listed below, sequenced in a study of shared clonotypes between healthy human individuals. This table comes from immunoSEQ multiplex PCR, and its TCRdb copy is limited to in-frame clones, with some not included. The sample has about 960,000 clones; over 60% are singletons. The sample consisted of memory CD4+ T cells sorted from blood. Subset defined: CD45RA-negative fraction. Every receptor here comes from a man younger than 35 in good health.

V gene TRBV7-6 combines with J gene TRBJ2-7; D perhaps matches TRBD1 (6 bases). Trimming left V 2 bases short and J 6 bases short, with 11 bases between. CDR3 size: 13 residues. Germline V gene data show CDR1 as SGHVS and CDR2 as FNYEAQ. The CDR3 loop is CASSLYQGTEQYF. The CDR3 nucleotides read TGTGCCAGCAGCTTATATCAGGGGACCGAGCAGTACTTC.

The chain employs TRBV30 and TRBJ2-1; tentatively, D is TRBD1 or TRBD2 (6 bases each). This CDR3 region has 13 residues. CDR1 and CDR2 (germline): GTSNPN, SVGIG (reference sequence). V lost 0 bases and J 9 bases, leaving 12 bases between the germline ends. CDR3 region: CAWSVRGGGEQFF. The CDR3 DNA is TGTGCCTGGAGTGTACGCGGAGGGGGTGAGCAGTTCTTC. Full variable domain (rest looked up from reference TRBV30 and TRBJ2-1): SQTIHQWPATLVQPVGSPLSLECTVEGTSNPNLYWYRQAAGRGLQLLFYSVGIGQISSEVPQNLSASRPQDRQFILSSKKLLLSDSGFYLCAWSVRGGGEQFFGPGTRLTVL.

V usage is TRBV30 and J usage is TRBJ2-2, with D uncertain. This CDR3 has 14 residues. Germline loops: CDR1 GTSNPN, CDR2 SVGIG (reference sequence). The V and J ends lost 1 base and 1 base respectively, with 7 bases between them. CDR3 residues: CAWSERLNTGELFF. CDR3 bases: TGTGCCTGGAGTGAACGGCTGAACACCGGGGAGCTGTTTTTT.

This clone was counted a few times. The chain recombines TRBV5-1 with TRBJ1-6; TRBD1 might be the D (5 bases). Trimming shortened V by 2 bases and J by 5 bases, and 11 bases separated the two germline ends. The CDR3 totals 15 residues. Germline V gives CDR1 SGHRS, CDR2 YFSETQ. The CDR3 protein is CASSFAGEDNSPLHF. For the CDR3, the DNA is TGCGCCAGCAGCTTTGCGGGGGAGGATAATTCACCCCTCCACTTT.

V gene TRBV5-8 combines with J gene TRBJ2-7, with D unclear. Trimming took 1 base from V and 4 from J, leaving 9 bases between them. This CDR3 is 13 amino acids long. The germline V gene encodes CDR1 SGHTS and CDR2 YDEGEE. Here the CDR3 reads CASSLYEGYEQYF. In DNA form, the CDR3 reads TGTGCCAGCAGCTTGTATGAAGGGTACGAGCAGTACTTC.

This chain connects TRBV7-8 to TRBJ1-4; D remains unclear. CDR1 is SGHVS and CDR2 is FQNEAQ in the germline V gene. There are 12 residues in the CDR3. Trimming cost V 5 bases and J 8 bases, with 9 bases left between them. CDR3 DNA: TGTGCCAGCAGCCTGGGGTGGGAAAAACTGTTTTTT. This codes for CASSLGWEKLFF.

This clone showed up many times. The rearrangement joins TRBV11-3 to TRBJ2-3, with D perhaps matching TRBD2 (5 bases). This CDR3 region has 15 residues. Trimming took off 5 bases at V and 2 bases at J, with 14 bases between the two ends. Germline assignment: CDR1 SGHNT and CDR2 YENEEA. CDR3 bases: TGTGCCAGCAGCCTTTCTAGCTCCTACACAGATACGCAGTATTTT. Amino acids: CASSLSSSYTDTQYF.

The V gene is TRBV28, the J gene TRBJ1-4, with a possible D match to TRBD1 (6 bases). Germline CDR1 MDHEN, CDR2 SYDVKM. The V end was cut by 8 bases, the J end by 7 bases, with 17 bases between. The CDR3 has 14 residues. This chain's CDR3 is CASYEQGSSEKLFF. The DNA of the CDR3 is TGTGCCAGCTATGAACAGGGTTCCAGTGAAAAACTGTTTTTT. The full variable domain, its missing parts supplied by reference TRBV28 and TRBJ1-4, is DVKVTQSSRYLVKRTGEKVFLECVQDMDHENMFWYRQDPGLGLRLIYFSYDVKMKEKGDIPEGYSVSREKKERFSLILESASTNQTSMYLCASYEQGSSEKLFFGSGTQLSVL.

The CDR3 DNA is TGTGCCAGCAGCTGGTCCGGGACTAGGTACGAGCAGTACTTC. Its translation: CASSWSGTRYEQYF. J is TRBJ2-7 and V is TRBV5-6; 8 nucleotides line up with TRBD2. Trimming at V came to 3 bases and at J to 4 bases, leaving 6 bases not matched to a gene. Per germline, CDR1 SGHDT and CDR2 YYEEEE. This CDR3 contains 14 residues.

Concerning this clone itself: Other nucleotide sequences from this sample produce the same CDR3. The chain joins TRBV19 to TRBJ1-5; D possibly corresponds to TRBD1 (5 bases). The CDR3 is 14 amino acids. The V end lost 5 bases, the J end lost 0 bases, and 8 bases lay between the germline ends. Germline CDR1 LNHDA, CDR2 SQIVND (reference sequence). CDR3 nucleotides: TGTGCCAGTAGTGTCCAGGGTAGCAATCAGCCCCAGCATTTT. Its protein product is CASSVQGSNQPQHF. The full variable domain, in which reference TRBV19 and TRBJ1-5 provide the parts outside the CDR3, is DGGITQSPKYLFRKEGQNVTLSCEQNLNHDAMYWYRQDPGQGLRLIYYSQIVNDFQKGDIAEGYSVSREKKESFPLTVTSAQKNPTAFYLCASSVQGSNQPQHFGDGTRLSIL.